These 21 T cell receptor beta chains were sequenced from one sample in a study of blood T cell repertoires in COVID-19. Sequencing used immunoSEQ multiplex PCR; TCRdb keeps in-frame clones, though not all of them. The repertoire holds 250,000 to 400,000 clones, with roughly 85% as singletons. The source material was PBMCs or T cells enriched from blood (not recorded which). Receptors originate from a woman between 25 and 40 years old who had been exposed to COVID-19.

This clone has only a few counts. This chain connects TRBV18 to TRBJ1-1, with a tentative D call TRBD1 (5 bases). There are 14 residues in the CDR3. The germline gives CDR1 KGHSH, CDR2 LQKENI. V was trimmed by 4 bases and J by 2 bases, leaving 11 bases between them. CDR3 protein: CASSQDQGNTEAFF. The CDR3 DNA sequence: TGTGCCAGCTCACAGGATCAGGGCAACACTGAAGCTTTCTTT.

The J gene is TRBJ2-3, the V gene TRBV25-1; possibly TRBD2 for D (5 bases). There are 16 residues in the CDR3. V lost 4 bases and J lost 2, with 16 bases in between. The germline V gene has CDR1 MGHDK and CDR2 SYGVNS. This CDR3 reads CASSGPTGSTTDTQYF. The CDR3 DNA is TGTGCCAGCAGTGGTCCCACGGGGTCAACCACAGATACGCAGTATTTT.

The chain links TRBV28 to TRBJ2-3; a possible D gene is TRBD2 (6 bases). The V end lost 5 bases, the J end lost 0 bases, and 15 bases lay between the germline ends. CDR3 length: 16 amino acids. Germline V lookup: CDR1 MDHEN, CDR2 SYDVKM. The CDR3: CASSPPGRTSTDTQYF. The CDR3 DNA sequence: TGTGCCAGCAGTCCTCCTGGGAGGACTAGCACAGATACGCAGTATTTT.

The chain joins TRBV14 to TRBJ2-1; D is uncertain. CDR1 is SGHDN and CDR2 is FVKESK in the germline V gene. The CDR3 length is 13 residues. V shed 4 bases and J shed 9 bases, with 13 bases lying between them. CDR3 in DNA: TGTGCCAGCAGCCTACTCCTTTCGGGTGAGCAGTTCTTC. Translated: CASSLLLSGEQFF.

The rearrangement links TRBV9 to TRBJ1-6, with D unclear. Between the trimmed V and J ends, which lost 0 bases and 5 bases, there was a span of 12 bases. Per germline, CDR1 SGDLS and CDR2 YYNGEE. The CDR3 totals 16 residues. The CDR3 region has the DNA TGTGCCAGCAGCGTAGATTCGGGGATCAATAATTCACCCCTCCACTTT. This gives the protein CASSVDSGINNSPLHF.

V usage is TRBV9 and J usage is TRBJ1-1; the D gene is possibly TRBD1 (6 bases). V gave up 1 base and J gave up 6 bases, with 16 bases separating them. Germline V lookup: CDR1 SGDLS, CDR2 YYNGEE. The CDR3 is made up of 15 amino acids. Here the CDR3 reads CASSVSIQGTPEAFF. The CDR3 nucleotides are TGTGCCAGCAGCGTAAGTATTCAGGGGACCCCTGAAGCTTTCTTT.

This sequence joins TRBV27 and TRBJ2-5, with D maybe TRBD2 (6 bases). This CDR3 has 16 amino acids. Germline V gives CDR1 MNHEY, CDR2 SMNVEV (reference sequence). Trimming took 5 bases from V and 4 from J, leaving 20 bases between them. This chain's CDR3 is CASSPMTDTGVETQYF. In DNA form, the CDR3 reads TGTGCCAGCAGTCCTATGACAGATACGGGGGTAGAGACCCAGTACTTC.

The chain links TRBV9 to TRBJ1-4; maybe TRBD1 (6 bases). V dropped 4 bases and J dropped 3 bases, with 13 bases sitting between them. This CDR3 has 15 residues. Germline-derived CDR1 and CDR2 are SGDLS and YYNGEE. The CDR3 nucleotides read TGTGCCAGCAGCCCCGGCCAGGGGTCTAATGAAAAACTGTTTTTT. This encodes CASSPGQGSNEKLFF.

This clone was seen just once. The chain recombines TRBV28 with TRBJ1-5, with TRBD1 as a possible D gene (5 bases). Per the germline V gene, CDR1 is MDHEN and CDR2 is SYDVKM. Trimming left V 7 bases short and J 6 bases short, with 13 bases between. The CDR3 loop spans 13 amino acids. The CDR3 spells CASKRGKGQPQHF. The DNA for the CDR3 is TGTGCCAGCAAAAGGGGCAAAGGTCAGCCCCAGCATTTT.

The genes are TRBV20-1 and TRBJ1-2; the D gene is possibly TRBD1 (5 bases). CDR1 and CDR2 (germline): DFQATT, SNEGSKA (reference sequence). Trimming shortened V by 2 bases and J by 4 bases, and 5 bases separated the two germline ends. The CDR3 sequence is 11 residues long. The CDR3 region is CSARQGYGYTF. In nucleotides, the CDR3 is TGCAGTGCTAGACAGGGCTATGGCTACACCTTC.

The chain carries TRBV5-1 and TRBJ1-1, with a possible D match to TRBD1 (6 bases). This CDR3 region has 14 residues. V dropped 0 bases and J dropped 4 bases, with 10 bases sitting between them. Germline V gives CDR1 SGHRS, CDR2 YFSETQ. CDR3 DNA: TGCGCCAGCAGCTTGGACAGGGCGACCACTGAAGCTTTCTTT. As protein: CASSLDRATTEAFF.

This sequence joins TRBV12-5 and TRBJ2-3; TRBD1 is a possible D gene (7 bases). The CDR3 totals 14 residues. Trimming removed 2 bases from V and 7 bases from J, with 13 bases in between. The germline CDR1 and CDR2 sequences are LGHNT and FRNRAP. CDR3 DNA: TGTGCTAGTGGTTTGTCAGGGGGGCAAAATACGCAGTATTTT. This codes for CASGLSGGQNTQYF.

J is TRBJ2-2 and V is TRBV5-4; possibly TRBD1 for D (6 bases). Germline V gene sequence: CDR1 SGHNT, CDR2 YYREEE (reference sequence). The CDR3 runs 14 residues. V gave up 1 base and J gave up 5 bases, with 9 bases separating them. The CDR3 region is CASSLTGLTGELFF. The DNA of the CDR3 is TGTGCCAGCAGCTTGACAGGGCTGACCGGGGAGCTGTTTTTT.

V and J are TRBV30 and TRBJ1-2; D gene unclear. CDR1 GTSNPN and CDR2 SVGIG come from the germline V gene (reference sequence). Trimming pared 4 bases from V and 1 base from J, leaving 4 bases between. The CDR3 has 11 residues. CDR3 bases: TGTGCCTGGATGAGTAACTATGGCTACACCTTC. It is translated as CAWMSNYGYTF.

The rearrangement uses TRBV19 and TRBJ2-7, with TRBD2 matching over 8 bases. The CDR3 runs to 16 residues. J lost 0 bases, V lost 5 bases, and 9 bases had no gene match. CDR1 is LNHDA, CDR2 SQIVND, per germline (reference sequence). Written as DNA, the CDR3 is TGTGCCAGTAGTCCGATTGGGGCGGGGGGCTCCTACGAGCAGTACTTC. It specifies CASSPIGAGGSYEQYF.

The chain couples TRBV9 to TRBJ2-7; D possibly corresponds to TRBD2 (5 bases). The CDR3 is 14 amino acids. In germline, CDR1 is SGDLS, CDR2 YYNGEE. The V end lost 1 base, the J end lost 2 bases, and 10 bases lay between the germline ends. The CDR3 DNA reads TGTGCCAGCAGCGTAAACCACGGGGCCTACGAGCAGTACTTC. It encodes CASSVNHGAYEQYF.

This clone was detected once. The chain couples TRBV6-2 or TRBV6-3 to TRBJ1-5; D not certain. The V gene lost 6 bases and the J gene lost 4 bases, with 13 bases spanning the gap. The CDR3 contains 14 residues. Germline lookup yields CDR1 MNHEY and CDR2 SVGEGT. This CDR3 reads CASSLTLRNQPQHF. The DNA for the CDR3 is TGTGCCAGCAGCCTGACTCTCCGAAATCAGCCCCAGCATTTT.

About this clone: A junction boundary mismatches the germline segment, possibly from a read error. The rearrangement uses TRBV30 and TRBJ2-7; D perhaps matches TRBD2 (6 bases). CDR1 GTSNPN and CDR2 SVGIG come from the germline V gene (reference sequence). The CDR3 sequence is 12 residues long. The CDR3 nucleotides read TGTGCCTGGAGGGAGGCAAACGGGGGAACGCGCTTC. Protein: CAWREANGGTRF.

This clone was found once. The rearrangement links TRBV5-1 to TRBJ2-7, with 9 bases identical to TRBD2. Germline V lookup: CDR1 SGHRS, CDR2 YFSETQ. This CDR3 comprises 14 residues. V lost 2 bases to trimming and J lost 3 bases; unmatched junction nucleotides: 3. Here the CDR3 DNA reads TGCGCCAGCAGCTTCGGGCGGGGGGGCTACGAGCAGTACTTC. Amino acid sequence: CASSFGRGGYEQYF.

V gene TRBV28 combines with J gene TRBJ1-1, with TRBD1 matching 9 bases. Germline lookup yields CDR1 MDHEN and CDR2 SYDVKM. The CDR3 consists of 15 residues. With V trimmed by 5 bases and J by 4 bases, 8 bases remained unmatched. This CDR3 is CASSTHRGRGTEAFF. CDR3 coding DNA: TGTGCCAGCAGTACCCACAGGGGGCGAGGCACTGAAGCTTTCTTT.

To note about this clone: This may be a read error, as it is one base from a much larger clone. The chain recombines TRBV2 with TRBJ2-1, with 10 bases fitting TRBD1. Looked up from germline, CDR1 is SNHLY and CDR2 is FYNNEI. The CDR3 consists of 15 residues. CDR3 sequence: CASLIWTGGGNGQFF. The CDR3 region has the DNA TGTGCCAGCCTAATTTGGACAGGGGGAGGGAATGGGCAGTTCTTC. Looking up the rest from reference TRBV2 and TRBJ2-1 gives the full variable domain: EPEVTQTPSHQVTQMGQEVILRCVPISNHLYFYWYRQILGQKVEFLVSFYNNEISEKSEIFDDQFSVERPDGSNFTLKIRSTKLEDSAMYFCASLIWTGGGNGQFFGPGTRLTVL.